This T cell receptor (beta chain) was sequenced during a study of early T cells in non-severe SARS-CoV-2 infection. Study-level information: The chains were unpaired, and the sequenced material was bulk RNA from unsorted whole blood.

Per the germline V gene, CDR1 is LNHDA and CDR2 is SQIVND (reference sequence). There are 15 residues in the CDR3. V gave up 6 bases and J gave up 2 bases; unmatched junction bases: 4. This clonotype has at least ten counts. Antigen unknown. Individual cDNA molecules carried attached unique molecular identifiers. TCRdb itself ran the 5' RACE reads through MiXCR, one entry per CDR3 protein. The sample contains around 30,000 distinct CDR3 sequences, approximately 5.4% of which appear only once. Whole-study findings and limits: Matching results from VDJdb favored anti-spike CD8 responses, leaving private and CD4 specificities undetected.

This sequence originates from an adult who was a healthcare worker with PCR-confirmed SARS-CoV-2 infection or an uninfected control (not recorded which). Sequencing input: whole blood. The J gene is TRBJ1-4, the V gene TRBV19; 9 nucleotides agree with TRBD1. The CDR3 coding sequence is TGTGCCAGTAGCCACGGGACAGGGACTAATGAAAAACTGTTTTTT. The encoded protein is CASSHGTGTNEKLFF.